This T cell receptor beta chain was identified during a study of blood T cells in healthy people across ages. Overall study findings and caveats: Expanded clonotype shifts may have been confounded, as the donors had an unknown CMV status. Naive and antigen-experienced cells were not separated, limiting conclusive comparison.

Primers used in a second PCR of roughly 7 to 12 cycles were a sample-barcoded 5' primer and a J-beta primer mix. All samples gave at least 2.5 million CDR3-containing paired-end reads. TCRdb re-called the 5' RACE reads with MiXCR, one entry per CDR3 protein. The sample lists fewer than 2,000,000 distinct CDR3 sequences, roughly 30% seen once, with around 11% in the top ten. This clonotype was counted ten times or more. What it recognizes is unknown. The germline V gene encodes CDR1 MGHRA and CDR2 YSYEKL. The CDR3 sequence is 12 residues long. V was clipped by 4 bases and J by 8 bases, with 11 bases between them.

This TCR came from a young woman in good health. The sample consisted of blood. V and J are TRBV4-1 and TRBJ1-2; tentatively, D is TRBD1 (6 bases). Here the CDR3 reads CASSLIGGGYTF. As DNA, the CDR3 is TGCGCCAGCAGCCTCATAGGGGGGGGCTACACCTTC.